This T cell receptor beta chain was observed in a study of T-cell memory formation after mild COVID-19. The CDR3 length is 14 residues. Between the trimmed V and J ends, which lost 3 bases and 4 bases, there was a span of 12 bases. CDR1 and CDR2 (germline): SGHTA, FQGNSA. MiXCR, applied by TCRdb to the 5' RACE reads, yields one record per CDR3 protein. This table holds more than 150,000 distinct CDR3 sequences, more than 9% found once. Sequences were obtained from PBMCs or a T cell subset sorted from them (not recorded which). The clonotype originates from a man between 18 and 35 years old who had mild COVID-19 (a few samples of this study predate the infection). Cell type and time point are not known. The chain uses TRBV7-2 and TRBJ2-5, with TRBD2 as a possible D gene (6 bases). CDR3: CASSFAGGRETQYF. CDR3 nucleotides: TGTGCCAGCAGCTTCGCAGGAGGGCGAGAGACCCAGTACTTC.